Sequencing of this T cell receptor (beta chain) was carried out in a study of naive and memory T cell subsets. Findings of the study overall: This RNA-based method may be sensitive to activation-related transcript changes.

Specified treatment: skin biopsy from PPD injection site in Mantoux-positive individual. A UMI-containing oligonucleotide was joined by 3' ligation to the TCR cDNA template. Tuberculin skin test biopsies were taken where PPD was injected in Mantoux-positive people. Unsorted total RNA, about 1 to 1,100 ng, was DNase treated before reverse transcription. By sample share, this clonotype is medium-sized. Its antigen is undetermined. Germline CDR1 is DFQATT and CDR2 is SNEGSKA (reference sequence). The CDR3 totals 17 residues. V lost 7 bases and J lost 5; bases outside the gene matches: 13. Ligated cDNA underwent four rounds of PCR with nested alpha and beta constant region primers and SP2. Blood and skin TCR RNA was reverse transcribed with alpha and beta constant primers. TCRdb recomputed calls from the UMI-ligation and nested PCR reads with MiXCR, one row per CDR3 protein. Of about 30,000 distinct CDR3 sequences in the sample, 5.5% to 7.5% were seen once.

The chain couples TRBV20-1 to TRBJ2-1, with TRBD2 matching over 14 bases. Sequencing used skin, obtained from a tuberculin skin test site. The sequence was collected from an adult in good health. The chain's CDR3 is CSDPTSGGALGHNEQFF. CDR3 sequence (DNA): TGCAGTGACCCGACTAGCGGGGGGGCCTTAGGTCACAATGAGCAGTTCTTC.